This TCR beta chain was sequenced in a study of control samples from healthy donors and cancer patients. The CDR3 runs to 15 residues. The germline V gene has CDR1 MNHEY and CDR2 SVGAGI. Trimming removed 6 bases from V and 4 bases from J, with 17 bases in between. Here immunoSEQ multiplex PCR was the method, and the copy in TCRdb shows in-frame clones only, minus some. Among approximately 160,000 clones listed, 90% to 95% were seen once. The V gene is TRBV6-5, the J gene TRBJ2-3, with D perhaps matching TRBD1 or TRBD2 (6 bases each). Sequenced: blood. The receptor's source is a woman aged 18 to 35 in good health. CDR3 in DNA: TGTGCCAGCAGGAGGTCGGGGGCTAAACCAGATACGCAGTATTTT. The encoded protein is CASRRSGAKPDTQYF.